This T cell receptor (beta chain) is from a study of blood T cell repertoires in COVID-19. Recruited during active infection, patients (from Seattle) were subsequently followed longitudinally. Authors' processing steps: Reference gene primer amplification yielded estimated nucleated cell counts. Some clones are missing from TCRdb's copy, which holds only in-frame ones; the method was immunoSEQ multiplex PCR. V and J calls and clone size follow that table, whereas D and trimming were derived from the DNA. The sample includes about 300,000 clones, 80% to 95% of them seen just once. This receptor was identified in a woman in her twenties or thirties with COVID-19, enrolled during active disease. Source material: peripheral blood.

The CDR3 is CASSVGTGDEQYF. The CDR3 nucleotides read TGTGCCAGCAGCGTAGGGACAGGGGATGAGCAGTACTTC. The rearrangement links TRBV9 to TRBJ2-7; TRBD1 agrees at 9 bases. Germline values: CDR1 SGDLS, CDR2 YYNGEE. Trimming at V came to 0 bases and at J to 7 bases, leaving 2 bases not matched to a gene. CDR3 size: 13 residues.